These 30 T cell receptor beta chains came from one sample sequenced in a study of shared clonotypes between healthy human individuals. Here immunoSEQ multiplex PCR was the method, and the copy in TCRdb shows in-frame clones only, minus some. The repertoire holds roughly 1.4 million clones, with less than 99% as singletons. The material sequenced was naive CD4+ T cells sorted from blood. The subset here: CD45RA+ positively selected. The receptors derive from a man under 40 in good health.

V is TRBV19 and J is TRBJ1-5; TRBD1 might be the D (6 bases). The germline V and J ends were trimmed by 7 bases and 0 bases, with 16 bases remaining between them. The CDR3 runs 16 residues. Germline CDR1 LNHDA, CDR2 SQIVND (reference sequence). CDR3 protein: CASMWGRGYSNQPQHF. The CDR3 DNA follows: TGTGCCAGTATGTGGGGCAGGGGATATAGCAATCAGCCCCAGCATTTT.

The chain has TRBV19 and TRBJ2-5, with D unclear. The germline gives CDR1 LNHDA, CDR2 SQIVND (reference sequence). V lost 9 bases and J 5 bases, leaving 10 bases between the germline ends. This CDR3 comprises 11 residues. The CDR3 sequence is CASASGETQYF. The CDR3 DNA is TGTGCCAGCGCCTCAGGCGAGACCCAGTACTTC.

The J gene is TRBJ2-7, the V gene TRBV30; no firm D call. Trimming stripped 4 bases from V and 2 bases from J, with 12 bases between. The CDR3 consists of 13 residues. Germline CDR1 reads GTSNPN; CDR2 reads SVGIG (reference sequence). The CDR3 sequence: CAWTKGYPYEQYF. Here the CDR3 DNA reads TGTGCCTGGACCAAGGGCTATCCCTACGAGCAGTACTTC.

The chain couples TRBV7-9 to TRBJ2-3; D not resolved. The germline V gene encodes CDR1 SEHNR and CDR2 FQNEAQ (reference sequence). Trimming removed 5 bases from V and 2 bases from J, with 17 bases in between. CDR3 length equals 16 residues. The DNA of the CDR3 is TGTGCCAGCAGCCCAAACACAGAATCAAACACAGATACGCAGTATTTT. This gives the protein CASSPNTESNTDTQYF.

The chain carries TRBV5-1 and TRBJ2-2, with D possibly TRBD1 on 6 matching bases. Germline CDR1 and CDR2: SGHRS and YFSETQ. This CDR3 comprises 16 residues. Trimming took 4 bases from V and 0 from J, leaving 13 bases between them. The CDR3 bases are TGCGCCAGCAGCACCTGGACAGATGCGAACACCGGGGAGCTGTTTTTT. It specifies CASSTWTDANTGELFF.

V and J are TRBV27 and TRBJ2-1; 7 positions agree with TRBD1. Germline CDR1 MNHEY, CDR2 SMNVEV (reference sequence). The CDR3 runs to 16 residues. With V trimmed by 0 bases and J by 1 base, 3 bases remained unmatched. The DNA of the CDR3 is TGTGCCAGCAGTTTATCGCCACAGGGGTCCTACAATGAGCAGTTCTTC. It is translated as CASSLSPQGSYNEQFF.

This chain links TRBV10-2 with TRBJ1-1; D not resolved. This CDR3 contains 13 residues. Germline V gene lookup returns CDR1 WSHSY and CDR2 SAAADI. Trimming pared 7 bases from V and 3 bases from J, leaving 12 bases between. CDR3 nucleotides: TGCGCCAGCAAATTGTTCTGGGACACTGAAGCTTTCTTT. Translation: CASKLFWDTEAFF.

The genes are TRBV7-2 and TRBJ1-1, with D perhaps TRBD1 (5 bases). The CDR3 runs 16 residues. Germline values: CDR1 SGHTA, CDR2 FQGNSA. V was cut by 5 bases and J by 1 base, with 17 bases left in between. The CDR3: CASSPSIGAGNTEAFF. In DNA, the CDR3 is TGTGCCAGCAGCCCTTCTATCGGGGCCGGGAACACTGAAGCTTTCTTT.

The chain combines TRBV7-8 with TRBJ2-7; no clear D. V lost 3 bases, J lost 5 bases, and 5 bases lay in between. This CDR3 comprises 11 residues. The germline V gene has CDR1 SGHVS and CDR2 FQNEAQ. CDR3 DNA: TGTGCCAGCAGCTTGAAGAACGAGCAGTACTTC. Residues: CASSLKNEQYF.

The rearrangement links TRBV6-6 to TRBJ2-1, with D possibly TRBD1 on 6 matching bases. Trimming shortened V by 6 bases and J by 8 bases, and 11 bases separated the two germline ends. Germline lookup yields CDR1 MNHNY and CDR2 SVGAGI (reference sequence). The CDR3 runs to 12 residues. For the CDR3, the DNA is TGTGCCAGCAGCTACAGGGCCCATGAGCAGTTCTTC. Translation gives CASSYRAHEQFF.

This sequence joins TRBV5-4 and TRBJ2-2; 9 positions agree with TRBD2. Germline V CDR1 and CDR2: SGHNT, YYREEE (reference sequence). After removal of 3 bases from V and 7 bases from J, the junction contained 10 bases not matched to a gene. The CDR3 covers 16 residues. The CDR3 DNA is TGTGCCAGCAGCTCGGCCGGGACTAGCTGGGTCGGGGAGCTGTTTTTT. Its protein is CASSSAGTSWVGELFF.

The table lists this clone with a count of one. The chain links TRBV27 to TRBJ2-1, with 9 bases matching TRBD1. This CDR3 contains 16 residues. V lost 8 bases to trimming and J lost 7 bases; unmatched junction nucleotides: 15. Germline values: CDR1 MNHEY, CDR2 SMNVEV (reference sequence). CDR3 sequence reads: CASSTPRTGDGNEQFF. The CDR3 DNA follows: TGTGCCAGCTCAACTCCCCGGACAGGGGATGGGAATGAGCAGTTCTTC.

The V call is TRBV18, the J call TRBJ2-5; 7 nucleotides line up with TRBD2. CDR3 length: 13 amino acids. Germline values: CDR1 KGHSH, CDR2 LQKENI. The V gene end was trimmed by 6 bases and the J gene end by 7 bases; junction bases not matched to a gene: 8. The DNA for the CDR3 is TGTGCCAGCTCCCCTGACTCGGGAGGGACCCAGTACTTC. Translated: CASSPDSGGTQYF.

A single count supports this clone. The V call is TRBV5-5, the J call TRBJ2-1, with 8 bases that match TRBD2. Trimming removed 1 base from V and 8 bases from J; junction bases left unmatched: 8. The CDR3 runs to 15 residues. Per the germline V gene, CDR1 is SGHKS and CDR2 is YYEKEE (reference sequence). The CDR3 DNA sequence: TGTGCCAGCAGCTTGTCCCCAGCGGGAGTATATGAGCAGTTCTTC. Residues: CASSLSPAGVYEQFF. The full variable domain, completed using reference TRBV5-5 and TRBJ2-1, is DAGVTQSPTHLIKTRGQQVTLRCSPISGHKSVSWYQQVLGQGPQFIFQYYEKEERGRGNFPDRFSARQFPNYSSELNVNALLLGDSALYLCASSLSPAGVYEQFFGPGTRLTVL.

This chain joins TRBV28 and TRBJ2-7; no clear D. Germline V gives CDR1 MDHEN, CDR2 SYDVKM. The CDR3 has 15 residues. The germline V and J ends were trimmed by 5 bases and 4 bases, with 18 bases remaining between them. DNA of the CDR3: TGTGCCAGCAGTCCGGTGGGTCGAGTCGCATACGAGCAGTACTTC. This sequence encodes CASSPVGRVAYEQYF.

The chain employs TRBV4-1 and TRBJ2-3; 7 bases match TRBD2. With V trimmed by 1 base and J by 4 bases, 17 bases remained unmatched. The CDR3 spans 19 residues. Germline lookup yields CDR1 MGHRA and CDR2 YSYEKL. CDR3 protein: CASSQVLRGLAASADTQYF. CDR3 coding DNA: TGCGCCAGCAGCCAAGTCCTTCGAGGGCTAGCGGCTTCGGCAGATACGCAGTATTTT.

The V and J genes are TRBV5-4 and TRBJ2-3; 7 bases map to TRBD1. The CDR3 spans 20 residues. The V gene end was trimmed by 2 bases and the J gene end by 3 bases; junction bases not matched to a gene: 21. Germline V CDR1 and CDR2: SGHNT, YYREEE (reference sequence). In DNA, the CDR3 is TGTGCCAGCAGCTTTATGATGGGACAGTTTTACAGAGGAGGTACAGATACGCAGTATTTT. Its protein product is CASSFMMGQFYRGGTDTQYF.

This clone was detected once. V is TRBV6-1 and J is TRBJ2-5, with D hard to call. There are 14 residues in the CDR3. Germline values: CDR1 MNHNS, CDR2 SASEGT. Trimming removed 6 bases at V and 5 bases at J, with 16 bases between. The CDR3 bases are TGTGCCAGCAGGGACCGTAGGCCGCGGGAGACCCAGTACTTC. Residues: CASRDRRPRETQYF.

V is TRBV18 and J is TRBJ1-1, with 7 bases identical to TRBD1. The CDR3 has 17 amino acids. Germline V CDR1 and CDR2: KGHSH, LQKENI. Unmatched junction bases numbered 9, after V lost 2 bases and J lost 0 bases. The CDR3 loop is CASSPLTGSHLNTEAFF. The CDR3 coding sequence is TGTGCCAGCTCACCATTGACAGGGTCTCACTTGAACACTGAAGCTTTCTTT. Based on the CDR3 plus reference TRBV18 and TRBJ1-1, the full variable domain is NAGVMQNPRHLVRRRGQEARLRCSPMKGHSHVYWYRQLPEEGLKFMVYLQKENIIDESGMPKERFSAEFPKEGPSILRIQQVVRGDSAAYFCASSPLTGSHLNTEAFFGQGTRLTVV.

The chain joins TRBV29-1 to TRBJ1-4, with TRBD1 matching over 9 bases. V was pared by 6 bases and J by 5 bases, with 4 bases of the junction left unmatched. Germline CDR1 and CDR2: SQVTM and ANQGSEA. This CDR3 is 13 amino acids long. Here the CDR3 DNA reads TGCAGCGTAGCCGGGACAGGGAATGAAAAACTGTTTTTT. It is translated as CSVAGTGNEKLFF.

This rearrangement joins TRBV25-1 to TRBJ2-1; 14 nucleotides line up with TRBD2. With V trimmed by 6 bases and J by 8 bases, 9 bases remained unmatched. Germline CDR1 reads MGHDK; CDR2 reads SYGVNS. The CDR3 is made up of 16 amino acids. The CDR3 reads CASSGGTSGSLHEQFF. The CDR3 nucleotides read TGTGCCAGCAGCGGCGGGACTAGCGGGAGCCTACATGAGCAGTTCTTC.

The gene calls are TRBV7-9 and TRBJ2-7, with D unclear. This CDR3 has 13 amino acids. The germline CDR1 and CDR2 sequences are SEHNR and FQNEAQ (reference sequence). Trimming removed 1 base from V and 5 bases from J, with 9 bases in between. The CDR3 region has the DNA TGTGCCAGCAGCTTAGGTTGGATGGACGAGCAGTACTTC. It yields the protein CASSLGWMDEQYF.

With respect to this clone: Other DNA sequences in the sample encode the same CDR3. This chain uses TRBV5-1 with TRBJ2-1, with D maybe TRBD2 (6 bases). V lost 2 bases, J lost 3 bases, and 12 bases lay in between. The CDR3 runs to 15 residues. Looked up from germline, CDR1 is SGHRS and CDR2 is YFSETQ. This CDR3 reads CASSLVVGSYNEQFF. The DNA of the CDR3 is TGCGCCAGCAGCTTAGTCGTCGGGAGCTACAATGAGCAGTTCTTC.

This chain uses TRBV19 with TRBJ2-7, with 7 bases that match TRBD2. The V segment lost 8 bases and the J segment 4 bases; nucleotides outside the gene matches: 8. CDR1 is LNHDA, CDR2 SQIVND, per germline (reference sequence). The CDR3 is made up of 13 amino acids. CDR3 sequence: CASSLAASYEQYF. The CDR3 DNA follows: TGTGCCAGTTCCCTAGCGGCGAGTTACGAGCAGTACTTC.

The J gene is TRBJ2-1, the V gene TRBV5-1; D is perhaps TRBD2 (6 bases). This CDR3 comprises 13 residues. The V gene's germline CDR1 is SGHRS and CDR2 YFSETQ. V was pared by 0 bases and J by 9 bases, with 10 bases between. The CDR3, as DNA: TGCGCCAGCAGCTTGGTTCGGGGGTTTGAGCAGTTCTTC. The encoded protein is CASSLVRGFEQFF.

V is TRBV11-2 and J is TRBJ1-1; 7 bases line up with TRBD1. This CDR3 contains 14 residues. V shed 8 bases, J shed 4 bases, and the junction held 10 bases outside the gene matches. CDR1 and CDR2 (germline): SGHAT, FQNNGV. CDR3 DNA: TGTGCCAGCGATAAGATAACAGGGGTCACTGAAGCTTTCTTT. This sequence encodes CASDKITGVTEAFF. The complete variable domain, with remaining parts taken from reference TRBV11-2 and TRBJ1-1, reads EAGVAQSPRYKIIEKRQSVAFWCNPISGHATLYWYQQILGQGPKLLIQFQNNGVVDDSQLPKDRFSAERLKGVDSTLKIQPAKLEDSAVYLCASDKITGVTEAFFGQGTRLTVV.

The chain is built from TRBV9 and TRBJ1-1; 7 bases match TRBD1. This CDR3 has 14 residues. V trimming: 3 bases; J trimming: 1 base; junction bases outside the gene matches: 3. Per the germline V gene, CDR1 is SGDLS and CDR2 is YYNGEE. CDR3 DNA sequence: TGTGCCAGCAGCGCACGACAGGGGAACACTGAAGCTTTCTTT. Translation: CASSARQGNTEAFF.

A note on this clone: Other DNA sequences in the same sample also yield this CDR3. The V and J genes are TRBV5-1 and TRBJ2-2; 8 bases match TRBD1. The CDR3 extends over 15 amino acids. The germline V gene encodes CDR1 SGHRS and CDR2 YFSETQ. J lost 4 bases, V lost 2 bases, and 4 bases had no gene match. The CDR3 DNA sequence: TGCGCCAGCAGCTTAGGACAGGGCGGCACCGGGGAGCTGTTTTTT. It yields the protein CASSLGQGGTGELFF.

CDR3 nucleotide sequence: TGTGCCAGCAGCTCAAACAGGGGGTCTGGAAACACCATATATTTT. Translating gives CASSSNRGSGNTIYF. This chain links TRBV13 with TRBJ1-3, with 8 bases that match TRBD1. Germline CDR1 is PRHDT and CDR2 is FYEKMQ (reference sequence). V dropped 4 bases and J dropped 1; count of bases not matched to a gene: 3. This CDR3 has 15 amino acids.

The J gene is TRBJ2-5, the V gene TRBV5-1; D may be TRBD1 or TRBD2 (7 bases each). The CDR3 extends over 15 amino acids. CDR1 and CDR2 from the germline V gene are SGHRS and YFSETQ. The ends were cut back, 4 bases at V and 5 bases at J, with 18 bases in the middle. CDR3 in DNA: TGCGCCAGCAGCCAAAGGGAGGGGGCTGGTGAGACCCAGTACTTC. This sequence encodes CASSQREGAGETQYF. Full variable domain (rest looked up from reference TRBV5-1 and TRBJ2-5): KAGVTQTPRYLIKTRGQQVTLSCSPISGHRSVSWYQQTPGQGLQFLFEYFSETQRNKGNFPGRFSGRQFSNSRSEMNVSTLELGDSALYLCASSQREGAGETQYFGPGTRLLVL.